This T cell receptor beta chain was recorded in a study of blood T cell repertoires in COVID-19. Study overall: Samples came from the United States, Italy and Spain, spanning acute and convalescent COVID-19. Nucleic acid was either cDNA or gDNA, and it came from T cells, B-cell-depleted T cells, or PBMCs.

The protocol was immunoSEQ multiplex PCR, while the TCRdb copy is restricted to in-frame clones and leaves out a portion. The data show about 190,000 clones, 87% seen once. Remarks on this clone: This same CDR3 is encoded by further DNA sequences in the sample.

The sequenced material came from peripheral blood. This receptor was obtained from a man in his fifties or sixties with active or convalescent COVID-19.

CDR3 DNA: TGTGCCAGCAGCTTAAATTACGAGCAGTACTTC. Protein: CASSLNYEQYF. The V and J genes are TRBV6-5 and TRBJ2-7; D gene unclear. CDR3 size: 11 residues. Germline assignment: CDR1 MNHEY and CDR2 SVGAGI. V was shortened by 6 bases and J by 4 bases, with 7 bases between the two germline ends.